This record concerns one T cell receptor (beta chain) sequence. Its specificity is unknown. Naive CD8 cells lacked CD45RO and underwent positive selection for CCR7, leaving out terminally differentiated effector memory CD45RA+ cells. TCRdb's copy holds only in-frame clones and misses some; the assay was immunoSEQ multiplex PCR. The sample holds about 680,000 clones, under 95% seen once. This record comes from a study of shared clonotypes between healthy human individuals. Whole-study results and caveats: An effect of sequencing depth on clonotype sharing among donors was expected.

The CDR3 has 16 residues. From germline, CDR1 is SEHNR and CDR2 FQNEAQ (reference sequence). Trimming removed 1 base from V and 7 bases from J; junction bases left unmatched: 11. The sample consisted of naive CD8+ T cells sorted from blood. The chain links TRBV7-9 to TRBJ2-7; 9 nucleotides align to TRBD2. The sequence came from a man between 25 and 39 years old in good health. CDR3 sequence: CASSLVVREGLDEQYF. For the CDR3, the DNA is TGTGCCAGCAGCTTAGTGGTGCGGGAGGGCCTGGATGAGCAGTACTTC.